This T cell receptor beta chain is from a study of blood T cell repertoires in COVID-19. Study summary: Whether acute or convalescent, the COVID-19 samples came from the United States, Italy and Spain. PBMCs, B-cell-depleted T cells, or T cells provided the cDNA or gDNA that made up the material.

As originally analysed: Amplification of reference gene primers was used by the study to estimate nucleated cell counts. Only in-frame clones appear in the TCRdb table, and some are missing; sequencing was by immunoSEQ multiplex PCR. The V and J calls and clone size come from that table; D and trimming were worked out from the DNA. The sample has 130,000 to 150,000 clones, 70% to 90% seen once; the top ten hold approximately 1.2%. Recruitment covered about two dozen US areas and drew participants whose ages spanned roughly 18 to 90 years. The CDR3 runs 15 residues. V dropped 5 bases and J dropped 8; count of bases not matched to a gene: 13. Looked up from germline, CDR1 is MDHEN and CDR2 is SYDVKM.

The TCR sequence derives from a woman in her 30s with acute COVID-19. Sequenced: PBMCs or T cells enriched from blood (not recorded which). The chain uses TRBV28 and TRBJ1-2, with 8 nucleotides matching TRBD1. In DNA form, the CDR3 reads TGTGCCAGCAGTCTTCCAGGACAGGGCCGATTCGGCTACACCTTC. Residues: CASSLPGQGRFGYTF.